The source of this TCR beta chain is a study of blood T cell repertoires in COVID-19. Study at large: Sample material is recorded as cDNA or gDNA derived from T cells, B-cell-depleted T cells, or PBMCs.

As handled by the study authors: Estimated nucleated cell counts came from reference gene primer amplification. Assay: immunoSEQ multiplex PCR; the TCRdb copy retains only in-frame clones and omits some. The V and J calls and clone size come from that table; D and trimming were worked out from the DNA. In the table there are some 200,000 clones, 85% to 90% of which are singletons. Looked up from germline, CDR1 is SQVTM and CDR2 is ANQGSEA. The ends were cut back, 4 bases at V and 7 bases at J, with 19 bases in the middle. CDR3 length: 15 residues. The sample consisted of peripheral blood. The chain joins TRBV29-1 to TRBJ2-2; D is possibly TRBD2 (6 bases). The sequence came from a man of 80 years or more with acute or convalescent COVID-19. The DNA for the CDR3 is TGCAGCGTTGGGGGAGGAAGCGTAGGAGTCGGGGAGCTGTTTTTT. Translation: CSVGGGSVGVGELFF.